This T cell receptor (beta chain) was profiled in a study of cytomegalovirus exposure and HLA in healthy donors (dated by TCRdb to about 2017). As for the study more broadly: An earlier analysis of 587 of the donors reported approximately 300 Gb of sequence data and about 100 million unique TCR beta sequences from approximately 180 million T cells. An early release that covered around 590 HLA-typed donors contained about 300 gigabases of sequencing data and tens of millions of unique TCR sequences. Of the roughly 400 genotyped donors, less than 85% were placed in the genetic ancestry cluster associated with self-reported Caucasian donors. The aim of the study was to test whether cataloging public T cell receptors could identify signatures of past pathogen exposure. Using immunosequencing, the study profiled T cell repertoires from approximately 700 subjects and related those repertoires to cytomegalovirus serostatus. A separate validation cohort of 100 to 150 different subjects was used in addition to the roughly 670-subject first cohort. The study combined high-throughput TCR immunosequencing, statistical association of individual TCRs with disease status, and machine learning to predict cytomegalovirus infection status. A later analysis re-analyzed previously published TCR beta repertoires from approximately 670 donors and added high-resolution HLA genotyping to study TCR occurrence patterns. Rather than using new phenotypic data, the later analysis identified candidate immune exposures from TCR beta sequences and from how often those sequences occurred across donors. In an earlier analysis of 550 to 700 of the donors, high-throughput TCR beta sequencing was used to judge whether each TCR beta V gene segment behaved as functional or pseudogenic. Donor age, sex, ethnicity and CMV serostatus were collected together with the repertoire data. Genome-wide SNP genotypes for about 60% of the 666 donors were used in a later genetic analysis, which treated that subset as a discovery cohort. Every discovery cohort repertoire had been produced on one sequencing platform. HLA typing covered class I and class II loci at four-digit resolution. Typing coverage varied by locus: roughly 620-630 donors for A, B, C, DRB1 and DQB1; 522 for DQA1; over 600 for DPA1; more than 450 for DPB1. Because of strong linkage in the cohort, roughly five DR-DQ haplotypes were treated as single units for association and clustering. On average, over 200,000 unique TCR beta nucleotide sequences were sequenced per donor among a few hundred genotyped donors of the cohort, with roughly 19% of those sequences being non-productive.

As to this clone: This receptor's antigen is unknown. Base qualities are missing; no much larger clone stands one base away.

The paper's findings and limits, for the study overall: A further reported finding was that TCR beta sequences accurately predicted the HLA-A and HLA-B alleles for most subjects in the first cohort. HLA typing was unavailable for some donors at each locus, so association tests used only the typed subset. The authors suggested that the approach could potentially be extended to other disease states and immunological phenotypes. A later genetic analysis associated a missense DCLRE1C variant with V-gene and J-gene trimming of TCR beta chains, and an independent cohort replicated the association. In this cohort, only TCR beta chains were sequenced, and detectable features were limited by the absence of alpha or paired-chain data. In a later analysis, some 18,000 TCR beta sequences were associated with specific HLA alleles at a false discovery rate of 0.05. The only immune exposure information available for the cohort was CMV serostatus. In a later analysis, HLA-associated TCR beta chains were found to be more clonally expanded and to have lower generation probabilities than equally common non-associated chains. Because counts were too low, seventeen rarely observed V segments, including chromosome 9 orphons, were excluded from the earlier analysis of roughly 580 of the donors. Cytomegalovirus status was reported to be diagnosed by the classifier with high specificity and sensitivity in both the original and validation cohorts. According to a later analysis, most CMV-associated TCR beta chains appeared to be HLA-restricted, and the HLA associations seemed to be driven largely by CMV exposure. Linkage disequilibrium might explain the correlated functional status among segregating V segments, but an unknown experimental factor could not be excluded. In vitro tests confirmed that three of the cytomegalovirus-associated TCR beta chains recognize cytomegalovirus antigens. Most TCR sequences were observed very rarely across donors, whereas some public TCRs were present in many individuals. The presence/absence analyses assumed that sequencing depth was roughly uniform across donors, and that assumption may not be true. Some IMGT-functional V segments, including TRBV6-2 and TRBV6-3, could not be told apart with the 87-base-pair reads, so those segments were excluded. According to a later genetic analysis, donors in an Asian-associated ancestry cluster had fewer N-insertions in productive TCRs than the approximately 710-donor mean. When HLA alleles, especially DR and DQ, strongly co-occurred, TCR associations were difficult to assign to individual alleles. According to a later analysis, TCR association rates differed among HLA loci, with DRB1 alleles showing the most associated TCRs and HLA-C alleles showing the fewest. A later analysis reported that several top co-occurrence clusters appeared linked to parvovirus B19, influenza, CMV and Epstein-Barr virus. The study listed 150 to 200 TCR beta chains as associated with cytomegalovirus. The sequencing pipeline was judged likely to have produced a cluster of highly shared sequence variants as a technical artifact. In an earlier analysis of about 600 of the donors, most TCR beta V segments appeared in productive rearrangements about 87% or about 30% of the time, broadly matching IMGT annotations.

Trimming takes 0 bases off V and 7 bases off J; junction bases not matched to a gene: 7. The CDR3 covers 15 residues, taking in both the cysteine and the phenylalanine. Only the CDR3 DNA stays, 45 bases, in frame from base 1. In the germline V gene, CDR1 corresponds to SGDLS and CDR2 to YYNGEE. In total, roughly 670 healthy bone marrow donors made up the cohort. At the time of sampling, all cohort members were nominally healthy, though unrecorded immune exposures were likely present. The donor tested CMV seronegative, placing the donor among the 350 or so seronegative members of the cohort. Each donor provided a peripheral blood sample, and peripheral blood mononuclear cells were used for TCR beta sequencing. Genomic DNA was extracted from the blood cell samples with the Qiagen DNeasy Blood Extraction Kit. The library was prepared using the immunoSEQ multiplex PCR assay. For the multiplex PCR, a mixture combining 60 forward primers for TCR Vbeta segments and 13 reverse primers for TCR Jbeta segments was used. The CDR3 region of rearranged TCR beta genes was amplified from genomic DNA with a multiplex PCR assay. Amplified TCR beta libraries were sequenced as 87-base-pair reads on the Illumina HiSeq System. The study's own analysis went as follows. A later analysis counted approximately 84 million unique TCR beta chains across the 666 repertoires, and roughly 11 million of these chains were shared by at least two donors. A nearest-neighbor algorithm error-corrected the raw reads and collapsed the reads into unique sequences, merging closely related sequences to remove PCR and sequencing errors. CDR3 sequences were aligned to IMGT reference sequences to assign V, D and J gene segments. For a sequence to be retained, a match of at least six nucleotides was required to both a V gene segment and a J gene segment. Rearrangements were classified as productive when the CDR3 lacked stop codons and remained in frame with V and J, and all other rearrangements were classified as non-productive. Following IMGT convention, CDR3 was defined as the stretch from the second conserved V-encoded cysteine to the conserved J-encoded phenylalanine. The earlier analysis of some 580 of the donors excluded any sequence lacking an unambiguous match to a single V gene segment. An earlier analysis of a few hundred of the donors classified V segments as functional when productive rearrangements were above 56.7% and as segregating when the standard deviation between donors was above 5%. A statistical classification framework was built for diagnosing cytomegalovirus status from the catalog of TCR beta chain sequences. V and J gene assignment, in a later analysis, came from comparing TCR nucleotide sequences with IMGT/GENE-DB human TR gene sequences. Using the TCRdist pipeline, a later analysis assigned CDR3 sequences along with most-parsimonious VDJ recombination scenarios. A later analysis defined each TCR beta chain by its CDR3 amino acid sequence plus V-gene family, and excluded reads lacking a unique V-gene family. To address suspected cross-contamination and a sequencing artifact, a later analysis removed approximately 590 highly shared, low-generation-probability nucleotide sequences. For each public chain, a later analysis derived a clonal expansion index from normalized ranks of inferred template counts within each repertoire. In a later analysis, generation probabilities were computed with a VDJ recombination model fitted to out-of-frame rearrangements, and the resulting probabilities were checked against IGoR. In a later analysis, hypergeometric tests were used to score TCR-TCR, TCR-HLA and TCR-CMV co-occurrence, with a repertoire-size bias correction applied to TCR pairs. In a later analysis, false discovery rates were estimated by permuting HLA or CMV assignments 20 times. A later analysis grouped co-occurring TCRs with DBSCAN, adding TCRdist sequence similarity when clustering within HLA-allele-positive subsets. Co-occurrence clustering excluded repertoires with fewer than 30,000 or more than 120,000 public chains, plus five with anomalous nucleotide sharing. TCRdb mirrors the immuneACCESS table, restricted to in-frame sequences. Some clones are absent from its copies; in checked studies, under half trace to an unresolved V gene, and the reason for the others is unknown. Clone size and V and J calls were adopted from that table, with D and trimming inferred from the DNA. This sample gives 75,000 to 80,000 clones in total; around 81% of them show up just once. The top ten clones comprise over 0.95% of the sample.

The sequence came from a male donor in good health and CMV-seronegative. Recombination connected TRBV9 to TRBJ1-2, with 9 bases aligning to TRBD1. Sequenced sample: PBMCs. The sequenced DNA is TGTGCCAGCAGCGTAGAGCCGGGACAGGGTGGTGGCTACACCTTC. It specifies CASSVEPGQGGGYTF. Here the CDR3 is joined to the reference TRBV9 and TRBJ1-2 genes, and the full variable domain is: DSGVTQTPKHLITATGQRVTLRCSPRSGDLSVYWYQQSLDQGLQFLIQYYNGEERAKGNILERFSAQQFPDLHSELNLSSLELGDSALYFCASSVEPGQGGGYTFGSGTRLTVV.